Included here is one T cell receptor beta chain sequence, with context. This receptor's antigen is unknown. No much larger clone exists at a distance of one base, and base qualities are not known. Receptor libraries were prepared by the immunoSEQ multiplex PCR assay. TCR beta CDR3 sequencing was performed on DNA from the cultured, isolated CD4+ T cells. In the source study's methods: Non-productive TCR sequences were removed and reads were trimmed to the CDR3 region, keeping CDR3s of at least 7 amino acids. The MANAFEST web app was used to identify antigen-specific clonotypes by comparing expansion in peptide wells with expansion in reference cultures. Positive clones required FDR<0.05 expansion versus reference and all other wells, odds ratio above 5, and frequency above 0.1% in two replicate wells. A clonotype was defined as cross-reactive if the clonotype was significantly expanded both in SARS-CoV-2 spike wells and in at least one common cold coronavirus spike condition. CDR3 similarity was assessed by Levenshtein distance with the stringdist R package, and unrooted trees were built with ape in R 3.6.1. TCRdb stores this immuneACCESS table with in-frame sequences only. Part of the clones is absent; in the studies checked, under half of the shortfall reflects unresolved V genes, and no reason is known for the rest. V and J calls and clone size are those listed in that table; D and trimming were worked out from the DNA. In all, the sample holds some 14,000 clones, and around 70% of those were seen once. The ten largest clonotypes hold about 9.3% of the sample.

The sample is drawn from a study of vaccination effects on CD4 cells after COVID-19 (dated by TCRdb to the early 2020s). For the study in its entirety: Across the study, the median time from the second dose to post-vaccine sampling was 72 days (range 14 to 241). The study compared SARS-CoV-2 spike-specific CD4+ TCR repertoires before and after mRNA vaccination in COVID-19 convalescent patients and infection-naive vaccine recipients. The full study included approximately nine COVID-19 convalescent patients and a few SARS-CoV-2-naive healthy vaccine recipients. The Oncomine TCR Beta short-read assay on an Illumina iSeq 100 was used to sequence cultures from other donors in the study.

General conclusions and limits of the study: The study was limited by a small number of convalescent patients, and early post-infection timepoints were lacking. Clones induced by infection and clones induced by vaccination both contracted markedly at late timepoints after vaccination, which fits with T cell responses waning over time. In healthy vaccine recipients, vaccine-induced clones were almost all SARS-CoV-2 mono-reactive, with only 1 of 255 being cross-reactive with common cold coronaviruses.

In the ViraFEST assay, PBMC were stimulated with viral peptide pools, and antigen-specific CD4+ T cell clonotypes were then identified by expansion using TCR sequencing. After less than 13 days of culture, CD4+ T cells were isolated with the EasySep CD4+ T cell isolation kit. Two doses of either the BNT162b2 or the mRNA-1273 mRNA SARS-CoV-2 vaccine were administered to participants. Healthy vaccine recipients had no prior SARS-CoV-2 infection, confirmed by negative nucleocapsid antibodies before and after vaccination. Approximately 2 million PBMC per well were cultured in IMDM with around 5.3% human AB serum, around 9.1 IU/ml IL-2 and gentamicin, plus 10 ug/ml peptides. On days 3 and 7, half of the culture medium was replaced with fresh IL-2-containing medium. Each peptide stimulation condition was cultured in triplicate wells unless otherwise noted. Using Ficoll-Paque Plus gradient centrifugation, PBMC were separated from whole blood and then either used fresh or cryopreserved at -140C. The spike proteins of SARS-CoV-2 and of the common cold coronaviruses HCoV-NL63, HCoV-OC43 and HCoV-229E were spanned by overlapping peptide pools. The QIAamp micro DNA kit was used to extract genomic DNA from the cultured CD4+ T cells.

The germline V gene gives CDR1 as SNHLY and CDR2 as FYNNEI. V is cut by 3 bases and J by 6 bases, and the space between the germline ends is 5 bases. From cysteine to phenylalanine, the CDR3 is 12 amino acids long. The only DNA kept is the CDR3, 36 bases in frame from the first base. The sample was CD4+ T cells from PBMCs cultured with SARS-CoV-2 spike peptides, taken after COVID-19 vaccination. Explained via the paper, the cell subset or site label denotes: SARS-CoV-2 spike overlapping peptide pool stimulation. The rearrangement joined TRBV2 to TRBJ1-4, with no reliable assignment of the D segment. The receptor's source is a human donor who received a COVID-19 vaccine. The DNA sequence is as follows: TGTGCCAGCAGTGAGGGTTATGAAAAACTGTTTTTT. It specifies CASSEGYEKLFF. Reference TRBV2 and TRBJ1-4 genes cover what lies past the CDR3, so the full variable domain is EPEVTQTPSHQVTQMGQEVILRCVPISNHLYFYWYRQILGQKVEFLVSFYNNEISEKSEIFDDQFSVERPDGSNFTLKIRSTKLEDSAMYFCASSEGYEKLFFGSGTQLSVL.